The sequence of this T cell receptor beta chain was determined in a study of T cells in Graves' hyperthyroidism and ophthalmopathy. Study-wide background: Peripheral blood was obtained at initial diagnosis, preceding any treatment.

This clonotype has at least ten counts. What it binds is unknown. Study-level findings and limits: Most expanded thyroid clonotypes above 0.001 recurred in blood.

Amplified TCR beta CDR3 regions came from RNA transcripts. During a first-round RT-PCR of the TCR CDR3, the HTBI primer set was used. A single record per CDR3 protein comes from TCRdb applying MiXCR to the multiplex PCR reads. The table records fewer than 450,000 distinct CDR3 sequences, approximately 17% of them present only once. Disease duration was under 3 months in the ophthalmopathy patients, who also had a Clinical Activity Score of at least 3 and a NOSPECS grade of at least 4. The source of this sequence is a man aged 18 to 35 with Graves' ophthalmopathy. The specimen was blood.

CDR3 nucleotides: TGTGCCAGCAGTTTTATTTATGGCCTGGGAGCTTTCTTT. This translates into CASSFIYGLGAFF. The chain is built from TRBV28 and TRBJ1-1, with D unresolved. The CDR3 runs 13 residues. Between the trimmed V and J ends, which lost 3 bases and 10 bases, there was a span of 15 bases. CDR1 and CDR2 (germline): MDHEN, SYDVKM.